The 25 T cell receptor beta chains in this list originate from one sample, sequenced in a study of blood T cell repertoires in COVID-19. Libraries were prepared by immunoSEQ multiplex PCR; TCRdb keeps only in-frame clonotypes and omits some of them. This table has 70,000 or so clones, 75% to 90% appearing once. The sample consisted of peripheral blood. The origin of the receptors is a man aged 50 to 60 with active COVID-19.

V and J are TRBV4-3 and TRBJ1-4; D perhaps matches TRBD1 (6 bases). CDR3 length: 16 residues. Germline V lookup: CDR1 LGHNA, CDR2 YSLEER. The V and J ends lost 0 bases and 7 bases respectively, with 15 bases between them. The CDR3 loop reads CASSQEVRGDPEKLFF. The CDR3 DNA reads TGCGCCAGCAGCCAAGAGGTCAGGGGCGACCCTGAAAAACTGTTTTTT.

This clone was found once. The V gene is TRBV28, the J gene TRBJ1-2; perhaps TRBD1 as D (5 bases). V lost 5 bases, J lost 7 bases, and 14 bases lay in between. This CDR3 is 13 amino acids long. Germline CDR1 MDHEN, CDR2 SYDVKM. CDR3 coding DNA: TGTGCCAGCAGTCTCCCAAGACAGAGTGGCTACACCTTC. Its protein is CASSLPRQSGYTF.

This clone occurred a few times. The CDR3 coding sequence is TGTGCCACCAGCAGAGATCGGGCGGGAGTTGACGAGCAGTACTTC. Its protein is CATSRDRAGVDEQYF. The gene calls are TRBV15 and TRBJ2-7; 7 bases agree with TRBD2. The CDR3 runs to 15 residues. CDR1 LNHNV and CDR2 YYDKDF come from the germline V gene (reference sequence). Trimming cost V 0 bases and J 5 bases; bases outside gene matches: 7.

The V call is TRBV5-5, the J call TRBJ2-7, with D possibly being TRBD1 (7 bases). V gave up 2 bases and J gave up 4 bases, with 10 bases separating them. The CDR3 sequence is 13 residues long. Germline CDR1 is SGHKS and CDR2 is YYEKEE (reference sequence). CDR3 protein: CASSFRGEYEQYF. The CDR3 DNA sequence: TGTGCCAGCAGCTTCAGGGGGGAGTACGAGCAGTACTTC. Supplemented by reference TRBV5-5 and TRBJ2-7, the full variable domain reads DAGVTQSPTHLIKTRGQQVTLRCSPISGHKSVSWYQQVLGQGPQFIFQYYEKEERGRGNFPDRFSARQFPNYSSELNVNALLLGDSALYLCASSFRGEYEQYFGPGTRLTVT.

This sequence joins TRBV5-6 and TRBJ2-3, with D possibly being TRBD1 (6 bases). CDR1 is SGHDT, CDR2 YYEEEE, per germline. This CDR3 is built from 14 residues. Trimming shortened V by 3 bases and J by 4 bases, and 12 bases separated the two germline ends. CDR3 nucleotides: TGTGCCAGCAGCTCGAGCCAGGGGCCAGATACGCAGTATTTT. Translation: CASSSSQGPDTQYF.

CDR3 DNA sequence: TGTGCCAGCAGTTTACAGGGCTACGAGCAGTACTTC. It encodes CASSLQGYEQYF. The chain combines TRBV27 with TRBJ2-7; possibly TRBD1 for D (5 bases). The CDR3 is 12 amino acids. Trimming took off 2 bases at V and 3 bases at J, with 5 bases between the two ends. The germline CDR1 and CDR2 sequences are MNHEY and SMNVEV (reference sequence).

The J gene is TRBJ2-3, the V gene TRBV5-1, with 9 bases lining up with TRBD2. Germline V gene lookup returns CDR1 SGHRS and CDR2 YFSETQ. The trim removed 1 base at V and 2 bases at J, leaving 8 bases unmatched. The CDR3 has 17 residues. DNA of the CDR3: TGCGCCAGCAGCTTGTTTCTAGCGGGAACGTCCACAGATACGCAGTATTTT. It yields the protein CASSLFLAGTSTDTQYF.

The chain combines TRBV9 with TRBJ2-1, with 7 bases that match TRBD2. The length of the CDR3 is 15 residues. Germline CDR1 and CDR2: SGDLS and YYNGEE. The V gene end was trimmed by 1 base and the J gene end by 8 bases; junction bases not matched to a gene: 9. CDR3 sequence: CASSVWWEGPDEQFF. The CDR3 DNA reads as TGTGCCAGCAGCGTATGGTGGGAGGGCCCCGATGAGCAGTTCTTC.

The V call is TRBV5-1, the J call TRBJ2-7; D is ambiguous. Germline V lookup: CDR1 SGHRS, CDR2 YFSETQ. Trimming removed 4 bases at V and 7 bases at J, with 18 bases between. The CDR3 runs 14 residues. The CDR3 here is CASSELGSNREQYF. For the CDR3, the DNA is TGCGCCAGCAGCGAGCTAGGTTCGAATAGGGAGCAGTACTTC.

This clone has just a few counts. V is TRBV24-1 and J is TRBJ2-2; the D is unclear. Trimming took off 2 bases at V and 0 bases at J, with 9 bases between the two ends. The CDR3 spans 16 residues. CDR1 and CDR2 (germline): KGHDR, SFDVKD. In DNA form, the CDR3 reads TGTGCCACCAGTGATTCGTCACTTACGAACACCGGGGAGCTGTTTTTT. As protein: CATSDSSLTNTGELFF.

The chain employs TRBV5-1 and TRBJ1-1; maybe TRBD1 (6 bases). The CDR3 contains 14 residues. Germline-derived CDR1 and CDR2 are SGHRS and YFSETQ. Trimming left V 0 bases short and J 1 base short, with 7 bases between. CDR3: CASSLEQGNTEAFF. In nucleotides, the CDR3 is TGCGCCAGCAGCTTGGAACAGGGGAACACTGAAGCTTTCTTT.

V usage is TRBV7-2 and J usage is TRBJ1-1; no clear D. The V gene's germline CDR1 is SGHTA and CDR2 FQGNSA. This CDR3 region has 13 residues. The V gene lost 0 bases and the J gene lost 10 bases, with 12 bases spanning the gap. The CDR3 sequence: CASSLAVTRGAFF. CDR3 sequence (DNA): TGTGCCAGCAGCTTAGCCGTTACCAGAGGAGCTTTCTTT.

This chain links TRBV19 with TRBJ1-1, with D perhaps TRBD1 (5 bases). Germline V gene sequence: CDR1 LNHDA, CDR2 SQIVND (reference sequence). V lost 5 bases and J lost 4, with 14 bases in between. This CDR3 region has 14 residues. CDR3 sequence: CASSVSGVRTEAFF. The CDR3 DNA sequence: TGTGCCAGTAGTGTTTCGGGGGTACGCACTGAAGCTTTCTTT.

The chain employs TRBV28 and TRBJ1-2; 10 nucleotides line up with TRBD1. Losses at the gene ends were 5 bases for V and 6 bases for J; bases not matched to a gene: 9. CDR3 length: 15 amino acids. The germline V gene has CDR1 MDHEN and CDR2 SYDVKM. The CDR3 is CASSVPSTGGNGYTF. For the CDR3, the DNA is TGTGCCAGCAGTGTCCCCTCGACAGGGGGCAATGGCTACACCTTC.

This clone was seen only a few times. V usage is TRBV4-3 and J usage is TRBJ1-2; perhaps TRBD1 as D (5 bases). The CDR3 length is 16 residues. V gave up 0 bases and J gave up 0 bases, with 11 bases separating them. The V gene's germline CDR1 is LGHNA and CDR2 YSLEER. CDR3 sequence (DNA): TGCGCCAGCAGCCAAGATTGGGGGGAAGCTAACTATGGCTACACCTTC. Translated, it gives CASSQDWGEANYGYTF.

The chain recombines TRBV4-1 with TRBJ2-3, with a possible D match to TRBD2 (5 bases). Germline values: CDR1 MGHRA, CDR2 YSYEKL. This CDR3 is built from 16 residues. V was clipped by 2 bases and J by 0 bases, with 12 bases between them. CDR3 in DNA: TGCGCCAGCAGCCAACATCCCGGGATTAGCACAGATACGCAGTATTTT. This codes for CASSQHPGISTDTQYF.

The chain employs TRBV4-1 and TRBJ2-1, with D possibly being TRBD2 (6 bases). This CDR3 contains 15 residues. V was shortened by 0 bases and J by 5 bases, with 11 bases between the two germline ends. Germline CDR1 and CDR2: MGHRA and YSYEKL. The CDR3 loop reads CASSQELAVDNEQFF. In DNA, the CDR3 is TGCGCCAGCAGCCAAGAGTTAGCGGTAGACAATGAGCAGTTCTTC.

The chain has TRBV20-1 and TRBJ2-1; D is undetermined. Germline CDR1 reads DFQATT; CDR2 reads SNEGSKA (reference sequence). V lost 3 bases to trimming and J lost 7 bases, with 7 bases between them. This CDR3 has 11 residues. The CDR3 DNA reads TGCAGTGCTAGTCTTGCGAATGAGCAGTTCTTC. Amino acid sequence: CSASLANEQFF.

The J gene is TRBJ1-6, the V gene TRBV7-2, with D unclear. Germline V gene data show CDR1 as SGHTA and CDR2 as FQGNSA. The CDR3 contains 14 residues. The ends were cut back, 0 bases at V and 7 bases at J, with 7 bases in the middle. CDR3: CASSLAGRNSPLHF. CDR3 sequence (DNA): TGTGCCAGCAGCTTAGCAGGGAGGAATTCACCCCTCCACTTT.

V is TRBV5-1 and J is TRBJ2-1; D may be TRBD1 (6 bases). Germline CDR1 SGHRS, CDR2 YFSETQ. The CDR3 is 15 amino acids. Deletions cut 2 bases from V and 0 bases from J, with 9 bases between. The CDR3, as DNA: TGCGCCAGCAGCTTTACAGGGAGCTCCTACAATGAGCAGTTCTTC. Translating gives CASSFTGSSYNEQFF.

V gene TRBV28 combines with J gene TRBJ1-5, with D possibly being TRBD1 (6 bases). CDR3 length: 18 residues. Germline V gives CDR1 MDHEN, CDR2 SYDVKM. The V and J ends lost 6 bases and 1 base respectively, with 22 bases between them. The CDR3 sequence is CASSSIRDTRRSNQPQHF. The CDR3 DNA reads TGTGCCAGCAGCTCAATCCGGGACACCCGTCGGAGCAATCAGCCCCAGCATTTT.

The chain recombines TRBV4-3 with TRBJ2-7; D remains unclear. Germline-derived CDR1 and CDR2 are LGHNA and YSLEER. The V end was cut by 0 bases, the J end by 3 bases, with 9 bases between. The CDR3 covers 14 residues. The CDR3 region has the DNA TGCGCCAGCAGCCAAGATTTTCGAGGCTACGAGCAGTACTTC. Translating it yields CASSQDFRGYEQYF.

The V gene is TRBV5-1, the J gene TRBJ2-3; 7 bases fit TRBD1. After removal of 2 bases from V and 2 bases from J, the junction contained 8 bases not matched to a gene. The CDR3 loop spans 16 amino acids. The germline CDR1 and CDR2 sequences are SGHRS and YFSETQ. CDR3 protein: CASSFVTTGFTDTQYF. CDR3 bases: TGCGCCAGCAGCTTCGTAACGACAGGGTTCACAGATACGCAGTATTTT.

Only a few counts were recorded for this clone. This chain links TRBV28 with TRBJ1-2; 8 nucleotides match TRBD1. V was pared by 1 base and J by 8 bases, with 3 bases of the junction left unmatched. Germline assignment: CDR1 MDHEN and CDR2 SYDVKM. CDR3 length: 13 residues. CDR3 in amino acids: CASSLSDRGGYTF. CDR3 bases: TGTGCCAGCAGTTTATCTGACAGGGGCGGCTACACCTTC.

The chain is built from TRBV7-6 and TRBJ2-1; the D is unclear. Germline V lookup: CDR1 SGHVS, CDR2 FNYEAQ. The V gene lost 1 base and the J gene lost 7 bases, with 17 bases spanning the gap. The CDR3 has 16 amino acids. CDR3 in amino acids: CASSLDLIGSWNEQFF. The CDR3 DNA sequence: TGTGCCAGCAGCTTAGATCTGATTGGTAGTTGGAATGAGCAGTTCTTC.